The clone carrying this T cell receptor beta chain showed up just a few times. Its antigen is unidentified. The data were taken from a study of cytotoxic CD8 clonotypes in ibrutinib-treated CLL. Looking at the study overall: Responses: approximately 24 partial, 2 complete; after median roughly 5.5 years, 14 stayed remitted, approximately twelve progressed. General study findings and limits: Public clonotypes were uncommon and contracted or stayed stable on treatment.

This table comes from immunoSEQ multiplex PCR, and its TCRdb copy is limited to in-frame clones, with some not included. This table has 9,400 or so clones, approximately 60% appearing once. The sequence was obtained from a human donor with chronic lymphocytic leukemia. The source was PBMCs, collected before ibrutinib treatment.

CDR3 DNA: TGTGCCAGCGAGCCCGGGGCCCGAGGAACCTACGAGCAGTACTTC. It codes for CASEPGARGTYEQYF. The chain uses TRBV25-1 and TRBJ2-7, with D possibly called TRBD1 or TRBD2 (5 bases each). CDR3 length: 15 amino acids. Trimming removed 8 bases at V and 2 bases at J, with 19 bases between. Germline CDR1 is MGHDK and CDR2 is SYGVNS.